Shown below are 15 T cell receptor beta chains from a single sample sequenced in a study of control samples from healthy donors and cancer patients. Sequenced by immunoSEQ multiplex PCR; TCRdb stores in-frame clones only, minus some. The sample includes about 73,000 clones, more than 75% of them seen just once. Input material: blood. These receptors were taken from a woman in her 50s in good health.

This clone was seen only a few times. The CDR3 reads CASRTELAVQEQYF. CDR3 nucleotides: TGTGCCAGCAGGACGGAACTAGCCGTACAAGAGCAGTACTTC. The V gene is TRBV2, the J gene TRBJ2-7; possibly TRBD2 for D (6 bases). The CDR3 totals 14 residues. Trimming pared 6 bases from V and 7 bases from J, leaving 19 bases between. Germline CDR1 and CDR2: SNHLY and FYNNEI. The whole variable domain, remainder taken from reference TRBV2 and TRBJ2-7, is EPEVTQTPSHQVTQMGQEVILRCVPISNHLYFYWYRQILGQKVEFLVSFYNNEISEKSEIFDDQFSVERPDGSNFTLKIRSTKLEDSAMYFCASRTELAVQEQYFGPGTRLTVT.

This clone appeared a single time. This chain joins TRBV7-2 and TRBJ2-5, with a weak D call TRBD1 (6 bases). Germline-derived CDR1 and CDR2 are SGHTA and FQGNSA. The CDR3 consists of 14 residues. The V gene lost 5 bases and the J gene lost 1 base, with 11 bases spanning the gap. CDR3 residues: CASSREQGQETQYF. CDR3 sequence (DNA): TGTGCCAGCAGCCGTGAACAGGGCCAAGAGACCCAGTACTTC.

The V gene is TRBV6-6, the J gene TRBJ2-2; 8 bases are shared with TRBD2. Germline assignment: CDR1 MNHNY and CDR2 SVGAGI (reference sequence). The CDR3 runs 16 residues. V lost 5 bases, J lost 6 bases, and 11 bases stayed unmatched. The CDR3 sequence: CASSRTIGAGAGELFF. In nucleotides, the CDR3 is TGTGCCAGCAGTCGCACCATAGGAGCGGGAGCCGGGGAGCTGTTTTTT.

This clone came up once. The chain combines TRBV12-3 or TRBV12-4 with TRBJ2-1; D gene uncertain. CDR3 length: 13 residues. V was clipped by 3 bases and J by 4 bases, with 7 bases between them. The CDR3 sequence: CASSLSRYNEQFF. The CDR3 DNA reads as TGTGCCAGCAGTTTGAGCAGATACAATGAGCAGTTCTTC.

Only a few counts were recorded for this clone. The V call is TRBV18, the J call TRBJ1-5; 7 bases map to TRBD1. Losses at the gene ends were 3 bases for V and 3 bases for J; bases not matched to a gene: 2. The CDR3 is made up of 14 amino acids. Germline CDR1 is KGHSH and CDR2 is LQKENI. CDR3 in amino acids: CASSPQGDNQPQHF. The CDR3 DNA reads as TGTGCCAGCTCACCGCAGGGGGACAATCAGCCCCAGCATTTT.

This chain uses TRBV4-1 with TRBJ1-1; tentative D call: TRBD1 (5 bases). CDR1 is MGHRA and CDR2 is YSYEKL in the germline V gene. The length of the CDR3 is 16 residues. V shed 0 bases and J shed 0 bases, with 11 bases lying between them. The CDR3, as DNA: TGCGCCAGCAGCCAAGAGGAGGGGATCATGAACACTGAAGCTTTCTTT. It specifies CASSQEEGIMNTEAFF.

The chain is built from TRBV24-1 and TRBJ2-1; 7 nucleotides align to TRBD1. V trimming: 3 bases; J trimming: 2 bases; junction bases outside the gene matches: 3. The length of the CDR3 is 15 residues. The germline V gene encodes CDR1 KGHDR and CDR2 SFDVKD. Here the CDR3 DNA reads TGTGCCACCAGTGATAGACAGGGAACCTACAATGAGCAGTTCTTC. Translating it yields CATSDRQGTYNEQFF.

This chain links TRBV9 with TRBJ2-5; 10 bases match TRBD2. The CDR3 loop spans 16 amino acids. Germline trimming cut 0 bases from V and 7 bases from J; bases unmatched to any gene: 9. From germline, CDR1 is SGDLS and CDR2 YYNGEE. The CDR3 spells CASSVGLAGSGRTQYF. CDR3 in DNA: TGTGCCAGCAGCGTAGGACTAGCGGGTTCAGGGAGGACCCAGTACTTC.

V usage is TRBV19 and J usage is TRBJ1-1, with D perhaps matching TRBD1 (5 bases). Germline V CDR1 and CDR2: LNHDA, SQIVND (reference sequence). The CDR3 contains 15 residues. The germline V and J ends were trimmed by 3 bases and 4 bases, with 15 bases remaining between them. CDR3 protein: CASSMKGWGSTEAFF. The CDR3 DNA reads TGTGCCAGTAGTATGAAAGGGTGGGGGTCCACTGAAGCTTTCTTT.

The chain carries TRBV21-1 and TRBJ2-1; TRBD2 was called by the table and not checked on the DNA. TRBV21-1 constitutes a pseudogene. The CDR3 totals 15 residues. This CDR3 reads CASSNRGGSYNEQFF. The DNA for the CDR3 is TGTGCCAGCAGCAATCGGGGGGGCTCCTACAATGAGCAGTTCTTC.

The chain uses TRBV24-1 and TRBJ1-2, with D possibly being TRBD1 (6 bases). CDR3 length: 13 residues. Germline lookup yields CDR1 KGHDR and CDR2 SFDVKD. V lost 5 bases and J lost 8, with 14 bases in between. The CDR3 reads CATSVGRGGGYTF. The CDR3 nucleotides read TGTGCCACCAGTGTTGGCAGGGGTGGGGGCTACACCTTC.

This chain links TRBV6-5 with TRBJ2-3, with D maybe TRBD2 (5 bases). V lost 6 bases and J lost 1, with 11 bases in between. Germline CDR1 MNHEY, CDR2 SVGAGI. This CDR3 region has 14 residues. Written as DNA, the CDR3 is TGTGCCAGCAGAGATAGCGCCCGCACAGATACGCAGTATTTT. Encoded protein: CASRDSARTDTQYF.

The chain carries TRBV3-1 (or the pseudogene TRBV3-2) and TRBJ1-2; D may be TRBD1 (5 bases). Trimming shortened V by 1 base and J by 2 bases, and 8 bases separated the two germline ends. There are 14 residues in the CDR3. Germline lookup yields CDR1 LGHDT and CDR2 YNNKEL (reference sequence). The CDR3 nucleotides are TGTGCCAGCAGCCAAGTGGGGCTAAACTATGGCTACACCTTC. This gives the protein CASSQVGLNYGYTF.

V gene TRBV29-1 combines with J gene TRBJ1-5; D perhaps matches TRBD1 (5 bases). The length of the CDR3 is 15 residues. Germline V gene data show CDR1 as SQVTM and CDR2 as ANQGSEA. Trimming took 6 bases from V and 2 from J, leaving 17 bases between them. CDR3 coding DNA: TGCAGCGTCAACTATGGGGGAAGTGGCAATCAGCCCCAGCATTTT. It encodes CSVNYGGSGNQPQHF.

The chain recombines TRBV15 with TRBJ2-1, with 11 bases lining up with TRBD2. The V segment lost 0 bases and the J segment 5 bases; nucleotides outside the gene matches: 0. CDR1 is LNHNV and CDR2 is YYDKDF in the germline V gene (reference sequence). The CDR3 has 15 amino acids. The CDR3 spells CATSRELAGDNEQFF. CDR3 sequence (DNA): TGTGCCACCAGCAGAGAACTAGCGGGAGACAATGAGCAGTTCTTC.